This T cell receptor (beta chain) stems from a study of CD8 T cells in ankylosing spondylitis. Findings of the study overall: Within matched ankylosing spondylitis synovial fluid, disease-linked clones were reportedly significantly enriched.

Each CDR3 protein is one row after TCRdb ran MiXCR on the 5' RACE reads. The sample includes some 340,000 distinct CDR3 sequences, roughly 15% of them seen just once. V lost 6 bases, J lost 2 bases, and 11 bases lay in between. Germline V gene data show CDR1 as SGDLS and CDR2 as YYNGEE. CDR3 length: 14 residues. This clonotype was seen a handful of times. The target antigen is unknown. The receptor was derived from a male donor with ankylosing spondylitis or in good health (not recorded which). The V and J genes are TRBV9 and TRBJ2-2, with D possibly matching TRBD2 (5 bases). The sample was blood, either unsorted or a sorted T cell fraction (not recorded which). CDR3 coding DNA: TGTGCCAGCACACCCAGGACTAACACCGGGGAGCTGTTTTTT. This sequence encodes CASTPRTNTGELFF. Drawing the rest from reference TRBV9 and TRBJ2-2, the complete variable domain is DSGVTQTPKHLITATGQRVTLRCSPRSGDLSVYWYQQSLDQGLQFLIQYYNGEERAKGNILERFSAQQFPDLHSELNLSSLELGDSALYFCASTPRTNTGELFFGEGSRLTVL.